Below, 10 T cell receptor beta chains from the same sample are listed, as sequenced in a study of early T cells in non-severe SARS-CoV-2 infection. In TCRdb, the 5' RACE reads were re-called with MiXCR into one record per CDR3 protein. This sample has under 100,000 distinct CDR3 sequences, with 11% found just once. The sample consisted of whole blood. These TCRs come from an adult who was a healthcare worker with PCR-confirmed SARS-CoV-2 infection or an uninfected control (not recorded which).

This clonotype has a count of ten or more. The rearrangement uses TRBV28 and TRBJ2-7, with D unresolved. Germline V CDR1 and CDR2: MDHEN, SYDVKM. The CDR3 sequence is 12 residues long. The V end lost 8 bases, the J end lost 3 bases, and 11 bases lay between the germline ends. The DNA of the CDR3 is TGTGCCAGCGGCTTGGCGAGCTACGAGCAGTACTTC. Its protein product is CASGLASYEQYF.

The chain couples TRBV6-2 or TRBV6-3 to TRBJ2-3; the D gene is possibly TRBD2 (6 bases). Germline V gene lookup returns CDR1 MNHEY and CDR2 SVGEGT. The V gene lost 5 bases and the J gene lost 13 bases, with 16 bases spanning the gap. The CDR3 runs to 12 residues. The CDR3 is CASSDPGLEEYF. The DNA for the CDR3 is TGTGCCAGCAGTGATCCGGGACTGGAGGAGTATTTT.

The chain links TRBV7-2 to TRBJ2-5; the D gene could be TRBD1 or TRBD2 (5 bases each). The V end lost 6 bases, the J end lost 4 bases, and 15 bases lay between the germline ends. This CDR3 has 14 residues. Germline CDR1 SGHTA, CDR2 FQGNSA. The CDR3 is CASSFQGDRETQYF. DNA of the CDR3: TGTGCCAGCAGTTTCCAGGGAGATCGAGAGACCCAGTACTTC.

The chain combines TRBV20-1 with TRBJ2-7, with D unresolved. V lost 5 bases and J 7 bases, leaving 24 bases between the germline ends. CDR1 DFQATT and CDR2 SNEGSKA come from the germline V gene (reference sequence). The CDR3 spans 15 residues. CDR3 coding DNA: TGCAGTGCTTCCGGCTATGACTCCACCTACGGGGAGCAGTACTTC. This translates into CSASGYDSTYGEQYF.

The sample holds many counts of this clonotype. This chain uses TRBV6-5 with TRBJ2-3, with D hard to call. V was trimmed by 0 bases and J by 0 bases, leaving 7 bases between them. The CDR3 consists of 15 residues. Germline V gives CDR1 MNHEY, CDR2 SVGAGI. The CDR3 nucleotides read TGTGCCAGCAGTTACTCGACGGCTAGCACAGATACGCAGTATTTT. Encoded protein: CASSYSTASTDTQYF.

This clonotype was seen at least ten times. The chain combines TRBV7-2 with TRBJ1-1; 10 positions match TRBD1. In germline, CDR1 is SGHTA, CDR2 FQGNSA. V lost 5 bases, J lost 2 bases, and 5 bases stayed unmatched. CDR3 length: 15 amino acids. CDR3: CASSRQGAVNTEAFF. As DNA, the CDR3 is TGTGCCAGCAGCAGACAGGGGGCCGTCAACACTGAAGCTTTCTTT.

This clonotype was seen repeatedly, ten times or more. This chain connects TRBV28 to TRBJ2-1; D gene unclear. Trimming left V 3 bases short and J 5 bases short, with 11 bases between. The CDR3 loop spans 14 amino acids. Germline CDR1 is MDHEN and CDR2 is SYDVKM. The chain's CDR3 is CASSFQGLNNEQFF. CDR3 nucleotides: TGTGCCAGCAGTTTCCAAGGTCTCAACAATGAGCAGTTCTTC. Full variable domain (remainder filled in from reference TRBV28 and TRBJ2-1): DVKVTQSSRYLVKRTGEKVFLECVQDMDHENMFWYRQDPGLGLRLIYFSYDVKMKEKGDIPEGYSVSREKKERFSLILESASTNQTSMYLCASSFQGLNNEQFFGPGTRLTVL.

This clonotype was observed a handful of times. The V and J genes are TRBV28 and TRBJ2-7; no definite D call. Germline V gives CDR1 MDHEN, CDR2 SYDVKM. This CDR3 is built from 13 residues. Trimming removed 5 bases at V and 2 bases at J, with 10 bases between. CDR3 in DNA: TGTGCCAGCAGTCCGCGGCGGCCCTACGAGCAGTACTTC. Amino acid sequence: CASSPRRPYEQYF.

This rearrangement joins TRBV27 to TRBJ2-3; tentative D call: TRBD1 (5 bases). Germline V gene sequence: CDR1 MNHEY, CDR2 SMNVEV (reference sequence). V lost 5 bases and J 6 bases, leaving 9 bases between the germline ends. The CDR3 has 12 residues. CDR3 DNA sequence: TGTGCCAGCAGTACGACAGTGGATACGCAGTATTTT. Amino acids: CASSTTVDTQYF.

The V call is TRBV5-1, the J call TRBJ2-7; 10 nucleotides line up with TRBD2. Germline V gene sequence: CDR1 SGHRS, CDR2 YFSETQ. V lost 0 bases and J lost 4; bases outside the gene matches: 4. The CDR3 extends over 15 amino acids. DNA for the CDR3: TGCGCCAGCAGCTTGGCTAGCGGGAGATTTTACGAGCAGTACTTC. Protein: CASSLASGRFYEQYF.